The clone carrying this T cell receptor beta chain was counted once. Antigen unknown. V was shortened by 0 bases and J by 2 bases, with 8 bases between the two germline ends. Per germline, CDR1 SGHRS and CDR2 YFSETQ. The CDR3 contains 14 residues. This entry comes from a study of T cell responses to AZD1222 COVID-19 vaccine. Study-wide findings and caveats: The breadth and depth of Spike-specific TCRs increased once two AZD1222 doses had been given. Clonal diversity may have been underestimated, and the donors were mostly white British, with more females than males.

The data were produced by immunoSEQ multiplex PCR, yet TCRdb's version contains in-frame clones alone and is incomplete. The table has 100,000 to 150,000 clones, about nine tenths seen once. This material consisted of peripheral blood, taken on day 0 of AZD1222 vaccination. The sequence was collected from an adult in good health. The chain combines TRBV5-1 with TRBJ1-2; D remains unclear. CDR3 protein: CASSLEQRNYGYTF. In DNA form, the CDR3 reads TGCGCCAGCAGCTTGGAACAGAGGAACTATGGCTACACCTTC. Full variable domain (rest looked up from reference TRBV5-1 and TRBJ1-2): KAGVTQTPRYLIKTRGQQVTLSCSPISGHRSVSWYQQTPGQGLQFLFEYFSETQRNKGNFPGRFSGRQFSNSRSEMNVSTLELGDSALYLCASSLEQRNYGYTFGSGTRLTVV.